This T cell receptor (beta chain) originates from a study of OX40 agonist ivuxolimab in advanced cancers. This table comes from immunoSEQ multiplex PCR, and its TCRdb copy is limited to in-frame clones, with some not included. The repertoire holds 30,000 to 45,000 clones, roughly 90% seen once, with about 4% in the top ten. From germline, CDR1 is MNHEY and CDR2 SMNVEV (reference sequence). This CDR3 is 15 amino acids long. V lost 8 bases to trimming and J lost 1 base; unmatched junction nucleotides: 11. The source of this sequence is an adult with an advanced solid tumor such as melanoma, head and neck, liver or kidney cancer. The chain employs TRBV27 and TRBJ2-7, with 7 bases lining up with TRBD1. This material consisted of CD4+ or CD8+ T cells sorted from blood, taken in a trial of the OX40 agonist ivuxolimab. The CDR3 sequence: CASALRGTVSYEQYF. The CDR3 DNA follows: TGTGCCAGCGCCCTAAGGGGGACAGTATCCTACGAGCAGTACTTC.